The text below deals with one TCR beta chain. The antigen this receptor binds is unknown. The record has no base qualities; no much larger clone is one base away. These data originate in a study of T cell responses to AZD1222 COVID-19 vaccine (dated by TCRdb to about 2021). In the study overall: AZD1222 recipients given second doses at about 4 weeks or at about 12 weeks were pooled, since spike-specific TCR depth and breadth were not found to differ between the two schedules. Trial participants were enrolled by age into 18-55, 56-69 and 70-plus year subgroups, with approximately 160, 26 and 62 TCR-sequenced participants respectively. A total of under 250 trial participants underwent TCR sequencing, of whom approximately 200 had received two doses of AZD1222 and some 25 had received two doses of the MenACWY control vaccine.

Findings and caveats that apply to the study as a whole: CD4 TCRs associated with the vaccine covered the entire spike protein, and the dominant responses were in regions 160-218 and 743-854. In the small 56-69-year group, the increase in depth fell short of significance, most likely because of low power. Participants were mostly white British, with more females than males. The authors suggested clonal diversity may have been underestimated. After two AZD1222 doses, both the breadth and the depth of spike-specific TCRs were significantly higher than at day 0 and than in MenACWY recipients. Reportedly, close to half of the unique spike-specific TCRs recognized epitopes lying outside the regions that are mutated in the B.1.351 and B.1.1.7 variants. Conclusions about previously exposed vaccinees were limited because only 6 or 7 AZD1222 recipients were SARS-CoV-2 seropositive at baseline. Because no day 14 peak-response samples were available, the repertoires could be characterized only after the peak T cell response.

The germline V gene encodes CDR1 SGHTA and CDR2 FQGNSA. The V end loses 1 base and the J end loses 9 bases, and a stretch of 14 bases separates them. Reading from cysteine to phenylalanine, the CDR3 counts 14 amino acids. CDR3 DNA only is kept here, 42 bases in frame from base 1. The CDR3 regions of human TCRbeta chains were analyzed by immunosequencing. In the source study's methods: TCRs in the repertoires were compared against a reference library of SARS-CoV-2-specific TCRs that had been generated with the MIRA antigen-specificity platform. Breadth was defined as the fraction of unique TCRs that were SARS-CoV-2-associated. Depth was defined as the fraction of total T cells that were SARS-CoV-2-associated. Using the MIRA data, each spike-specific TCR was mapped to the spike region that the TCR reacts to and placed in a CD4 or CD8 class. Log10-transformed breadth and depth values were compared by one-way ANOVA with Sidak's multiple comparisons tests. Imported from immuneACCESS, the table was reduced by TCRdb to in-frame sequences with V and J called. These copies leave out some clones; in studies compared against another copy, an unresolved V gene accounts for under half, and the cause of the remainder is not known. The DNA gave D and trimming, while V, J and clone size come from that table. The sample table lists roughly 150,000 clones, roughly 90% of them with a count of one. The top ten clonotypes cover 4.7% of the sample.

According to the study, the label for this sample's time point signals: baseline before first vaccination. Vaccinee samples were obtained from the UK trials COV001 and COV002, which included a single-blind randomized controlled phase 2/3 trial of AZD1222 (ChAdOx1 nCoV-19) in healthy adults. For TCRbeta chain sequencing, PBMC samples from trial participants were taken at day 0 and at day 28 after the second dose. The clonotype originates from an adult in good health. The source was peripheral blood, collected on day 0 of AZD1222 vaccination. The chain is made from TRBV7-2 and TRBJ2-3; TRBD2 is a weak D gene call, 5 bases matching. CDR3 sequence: CASSLGGLGRTQYF. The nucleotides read TGTGCCAGCAGCTTAGGAGGGTTAGGGCGGACGCAGTATTTT.